The clone carrying this T cell receptor (beta chain) appeared once. Its antigen is not known. The treatment is: approximately 9-day PBMC culture with coronavirus spike peptide pools or control peptides (ViraFEST assay). Researchers used the Oncomine TCR Beta short-read assay to sequence DNA from cultured CD4+ T cells. Genomic DNA was drawn out of CD4+ T cells grown in culture. MiXCR, applied by TCRdb to the PCR reads, yields one record per CDR3 protein. Among 15,000 or so distinct CDR3 sequences listed, about 26% were seen once. The entry originates in a study of vaccination and CD4 T cells after COVID-19. Turning to the study itself: Six males and four females constituted the convalescent cohort, two of whom were Hispanic. Post-COVID draws followed diagnosis by a median around 97 days (range 35 to 161). Investigators took post-vaccine samples a median approximately 73 days after dose two, within a range of 14 to 241.

The TCR was taken from a human donor with COVID-19. The sequenced sample was cultured CD4+ T cells from blood.

The CDR3 DNA is TGTGCCACGAACCGAAACTACGAGCAGTACTTC. It codes for CATNRNYEQYF. The chain joins TRBV6-2 or TRBV6-3 to TRBJ2-7; no definite D call. The ends were cut back, 10 bases at V and 3 bases at J, with 10 bases in the middle. There are 11 residues in the CDR3. Germline V CDR1 and CDR2: MNHEY, SVGEGT.